This T cell receptor beta chain emerged from a study of shared clonotypes between healthy human individuals. About the study: Contributing individuals were two females and a few males aged 18 to 49.

The CDR3 is 15 residues long. CDR1 and CDR2 from the germline V gene are SGHRS and YFSETQ. The V gene end was trimmed by 4 bases and the J gene end by 4 bases; junction bases not matched to a gene: 5. The method was immunoSEQ multiplex PCR; TCRdb's version includes in-frame clones alone and lacks a portion of them. The sample yields a few million clones, about 92% seen once. The chain is built from TRBV5-1 and TRBJ2-1, with TRBD2 identical over 10 bases. Sequencing was performed on naive CD4+ T cells sorted from blood. Subset meaning: CD45RA+ positively selected. This receptor was taken from a man aged 18 to 30 in good health. The CDR3 spells CASSVTSGAYNEQFF. Here the CDR3 DNA reads TGCGCCAGCAGCGTTACTAGCGGGGCATACAATGAGCAGTTCTTC.